What follows are 15 T cell receptor beta chains derived from one specimen sequenced in a study of somatic mutations in cytotoxic T cells in rheumatoid arthritis (TCRdb year 2017). Receptors were amplified or captured by the immunoSEQ multiplex PCR assay. This is the immuneACCESS table as TCRdb keeps it, with only in-frame sequences that have V and J called. A part of the clones is gone; compared with another copy, unresolved V genes explain less than half, and the rest is unexplained. The sample includes several thousand clones, with approximately 82% observed a single time. Of the sample, about 4.5% falls within the top ten clones. The sequenced sample consisted of CD8+ T cells sorted from blood. The receptors originated from an adult with rheumatoid arthritis.

This clone was observed a single time. CDR3 sequence reads: CASRTSGRRETQYF. The CDR3 DNA is TGTGCCAGTCGTACTAGCGGGAGGCGTGAGACCCAGTACTTC. V and J are TRBV2 and TRBJ2-5; 12 positions agree with TRBD2. The CDR3 is made up of 14 amino acids. With 9 bases clipped from V and 5 bases from J, the junction kept 7 bases outside the gene matches. CDR1 and CDR2 from the germline V gene are SNHLY and FYNNEI.

The CDR3: CASSFPGSEETQYF. In nucleotides, the CDR3 is TGTGCCAGCAGCTTCCCCGGGAGTGAAGAGACCCAGTACTTC. The rearrangement links TRBV7-2 to TRBJ2-5; possible D gene TRBD2, 6 bases. The CDR3 length is 14 residues. Germline CDR1 is SGHTA and CDR2 is FQGNSA. Trimming pared 3 bases from V and 3 bases from J, leaving 11 bases between.

Only a few counts were recorded for this clone. The genes are TRBV4-1 and TRBJ1-1; 9 bases line up with TRBD1. This CDR3 comprises 14 residues. V lost 4 bases to trimming and J lost 5 bases; unmatched junction nucleotides: 5. Per the germline V gene, CDR1 is MGHRA and CDR2 is YSYEKL. CDR3 sequence (DNA): TGCGCCAGCAGCCTTACAGGGGGCGATACTGAAGCTTTCTTT. Its protein product is CASSLTGGDTEAFF.

This rearrangement joins TRBV7-3 to TRBJ1-3; D call uncertain. Between the trimmed V and J ends, which lost 5 bases and 0 bases, there was a span of 14 bases. The CDR3 is made up of 16 amino acids. Germline CDR1 SGHTA, CDR2 FQGTGA. The CDR3 nucleotides are TGTGCCAGCAGCCCAGAGACAAACCCCTCTGGAAACACCATATATTTT. It is translated as CASSPETNPSGNTIYF.

The chain couples TRBV6-1 to TRBJ2-5, with 10 bases aligning to TRBD2. The J call may be mistaken, given a closer DNA end match to TRBJ2-7. Germline loops: CDR1 MNHNS, CDR2 SASEGT. The CDR3 has 15 residues. The CDR3 protein is CASSEESSGSYEQYF. CDR3 bases: TGTGCCAGCAGTGAAGAGTCTAGCGGGAGCTACGAGCAGTACTTC.

This chain links TRBV10-2 with TRBJ2-4; the D gene is possibly TRBD2 (5 bases). From germline, CDR1 is WSHSY and CDR2 SAAADI. The CDR3 sequence is 14 residues long. The V end lost 8 bases, the J end lost 8 bases, and 19 bases lay between the germline ends. This CDR3 is CASGQSEEVDIQYF. The CDR3, as DNA: TGCGCCAGCGGTCAGAGTGAGGAGGTGGACATTCAGTACTTC.

This clone has just one count. V is TRBV18 and J is TRBJ1-1; D gene ambiguous. The CDR3 is 18 residues long. The germline V and J ends were trimmed by 5 bases and 0 bases, with 22 bases remaining between them. The germline CDR1 and CDR2 sequences are KGHSH and LQKENI. CDR3 amino acids: CASSSQHLDTLMNTEAFF. Written as DNA, the CDR3 is TGTGCCAGCTCATCACAACACCTAGACACTCTCATGAACACTGAAGCTTTCTTT.

The chain links TRBV6-6 to TRBJ2-3; unclear D gene. Germline CDR1 is MNHNY and CDR2 is SVGAGI (reference sequence). This CDR3 is built from 14 residues. The ends were cut back, 5 bases at V and 5 bases at J, with 14 bases in the middle. The CDR3 coding sequence is TGTGCCAGCAGTAAACTTAATAGGGAAGATACGCAGTATTTT. Its protein is CASSKLNREDTQYF.

V usage is TRBV7-2 and J usage is TRBJ1-2; 8 bases fit TRBD1. The CDR3 has 18 amino acids. V trimming: 4 bases; J trimming: 4 bases; junction bases outside the gene matches: 17. Germline V CDR1 and CDR2: SGHTA, FQGNSA. CDR3 in DNA: TGTGCCAGCAGCTCACTTAAGGTTTCGGACAGGGTCCCCTATGGCTACACCTTC. Translation gives CASSSLKVSDRVPYGYTF.

The CDR3 DNA follows: TGTGCCAGCAGTTTTTTTTCCAGCAATCAGCCCCAGCATTTT. Translation gives CASSFFSSNQPQHF. The J gene is TRBJ1-5, the V gene TRBV27; D is undetermined. The CDR3 contains 14 residues. Trimming pared 3 bases from V and 1 base from J, leaving 7 bases between. Germline loops: CDR1 MNHEY, CDR2 SMNVEV (reference sequence).

V gene TRBV4-3 combines with J gene TRBJ2-2; 10 bases align to TRBD2. The germline gives CDR1 LGHNA, CDR2 YSLEER. The junction had 3 bases not matched to a gene; V was cut back by 0 bases and J by 5 bases. This CDR3 spans 16 amino acids. The CDR3: CASSQDLAGETGELFF. Written as DNA, the CDR3 is TGCGCCAGCAGCCAAGATCTAGCGGGAGAAACCGGGGAGCTGTTTTTT.

The chain recombines TRBV27 with TRBJ2-3; the match to TRBD2 covers 11 bases. With V trimmed by 3 bases and J by 5 bases, 13 bases remained unmatched. Looked up from germline, CDR1 is MNHEY and CDR2 is SMNVEV (reference sequence). This CDR3 region has 18 residues. Written as DNA, the CDR3 is TGTGCCAGCAGTTTTAGCGGGAGGGCCCTTCCCCGGGGAGATACGCAGTATTTT. Amino acid sequence: CASSFSGRALPRGDTQYF.

The chain is built from TRBV7-6 and TRBJ2-5; D may be TRBD1 or TRBD2 (6 bases each). The V and J ends lost 0 bases and 5 bases respectively, with 13 bases between them. Germline CDR1 reads SGHVS; CDR2 reads FNYEAQ. The CDR3 loop spans 15 amino acids. Written as DNA, the CDR3 is TGTGCCAGCAGCTTAGCTTGGAGGGGGATTGAGACCCAGTACTTC. Its translation is CASSLAWRGIETQYF.

The chain carries TRBV27 and TRBJ2-2; D not certain. V lost 3 bases, J lost 4 bases, and 6 bases lay in between. Germline loops: CDR1 MNHEY, CDR2 SMNVEV (reference sequence). This CDR3 is built from 13 residues. This CDR3 is CASSFPLTGELFF. CDR3 DNA: TGTGCCAGCAGTTTTCCCCTCACCGGGGAGCTGTTTTTT.

The sample holds one count of this clone. V is TRBV9 and J is TRBJ1-1; D is uncertain. Trimming shortened V by 3 bases and J by 3 bases, and 9 bases separated the two germline ends. CDR3 size: 13 residues. Looked up from germline, CDR1 is SGDLS and CDR2 is YYNGEE. In DNA, the CDR3 is TGTGCCAGCAGCGCTCGGGCGGACACTGAAGCTTTCTTT. The encoded protein is CASSARADTEAFF.